This is a list of T cell receptor beta chains from one sample in a study of blood T cell repertoires in COVID-19. TCRdb's table, derived via immunoSEQ multiplex PCR, lists solely in-frame clones and lacks some. The sample carries about 230,000 clones, approximately 84% recorded once. The specimen was peripheral blood. These receptors originate from a man aged 50 to 59 with COVID-19, enrolled during active disease. Each CDR3 is given with its conserved first and last residue. Fields, in order: clone size, V gene, D gene, J gene, CDR3 DNA, CDR3 protein. A D gene is named only where the DNA matches it firmly. Size is omitted from some rows. Given values are once, few, many or a class for expanded clones.

-	TRBV6-5	-	TRBJ1-1	TGTGCCAGCAGTTACTCGACTCTGGCAAACACTGAAGCTTTCTTT	CASSYSTLANTEAFF
-	TRBV9	TRBD1	TRBJ1-2	TGTGCCAGCAGCGCATTATCAAGGACAGGGGGGGACTATGGCTACACCTTC	CASSALSRTGGDYGYTF
-	TRBV19	-	TRBJ2-5	TGTGCCAGTAGTATCGAGGGCTCCCAAGAGACCCAGTACTTC	CASSIEGSQETQYF
-	TRBV7-8	-	TRBJ2-7	TGTGCCAGCAGCCCGAAACGGTATTACGAGCAGTACTTC	CASSPKRYYEQYF
-	TRBV2	-	TRBJ1-1	TGTGCCAGCAGGTTAAACACTGAAGCTTTCTTT	CASRLNTEAFF
-	TRBV7-9	-	TRBJ2-4	TGTGCCAGCAGCTTAGATCTAGCCAAAAACATTCAGTACTTC	CASSLDLAKNIQYF
-	TRBV10-3	-	TRBJ1-1	TGTGCCATCAGTTCCAGAGGGGGGGACACTGAAGCTTTCTTT	CAISSRGGDTEAFF
-	TRBV19	-	TRBJ1-5	TGTGCCAGTAGTGTCACAGGGTCCTTTTACCTAAGCAATCAGCCCCAGCATTTT	CASSVTGSFYLSNQPQHF
few	TRBV6-2/TRBV6-3	TRBD1	TRBJ1-5	TGTGCCAGCAGTTATTCGGCAGGGGGAGGCCAGCCCCAGCATTTT	CASSYSAGGGQPQHF
-	TRBV7-3	-	TRBJ2-2	TGTGCCAGCAGCCGACAGCCGTACACCGGGGAGCTGTTTTTT	CASSRQPYTGELFF
-	TRBV5-1	TRBD1	TRBJ2-3	TGCGCCAGCAGCTCGACAGGGGGTGATACAGATACGCAGTATTTT	CASSSTGGDTDTQYF
-	TRBV4-1	TRBD2	TRBJ2-1	TGCGCCAGCAGCCAAGAGGAAGCTAGCGGGAGGTTAGGGAACAATGAGCAGTTCTTC	CASSQEEASGRLGNNEQFF
once	TRBV10-3	-	TRBJ1-5	TGTGCCATCAGTGAACGGAGGGACAATCAGCCCCAGCATTTT	CAISERRDNQPQHF
once	TRBV27	-	TRBJ2-1	TGTGCCAGCAGTCCCCAAAATTACAATGAGCAGTTCTTC	CASSPQNYNEQFF
once	TRBV11-3	TRBD1	TRBJ2-3	TGTGCCAGCAGCTTAGAGGACAGGGGATGGGTCGGGGCTAGCACAGATACGCAGTATTTT	CASSLEDRGWVGASTDTQYF
-	TRBV6-5	TRBD1	TRBJ2-5	TGTGCCAGCAGTACCGACAGGGATGGGACCCAGTACTTC	CASSTDRDGTQYF
-	TRBV30	-	TRBJ1-6	TGTGCCTGGAGTGTACATAAAAGGACCGGGGGGTCCTATAATTCACCCCTCCACTTT	CAWSVHKRTGGSYNSPLHF
-	TRBV7-9	-	TRBJ2-5	TGTGCCAGCAGCTTAGTTTCCCCCGGCCAAGAGACCCAGTACTTC	CASSLVSPGQETQYF
-	TRBV28	-	TRBJ1-5	TGTGCCAGCAGACTCGACAGTAGCAATCAGCCCCAGCATTTT	CASRLDSSNQPQHF
few	TRBV9	TRBD2	TRBJ2-1	TGTGCCAGCAGCCCCCGACTAGCGGGGGCCAATCCCTACAATGAGCAGTTCTTC	CASSPRLAGANPYNEQFF
-	TRBV18	-	TRBJ2-1	TGTGCCAGCTCGGTGTCGGAGGGAATCCCGGACAATGAGCAGTTCTTC	CASSVSEGIPDNEQFF
once	TRBV5-4	-	TRBJ2-5	TGTGCCAGCAGCTCCGAACTAGCTACCAAAGAGACCCAGTACTTC	CASSSELATKETQYF
few	TRBV7-2	-	TRBJ1-6	TGTGCCAGCAGCCCCAACACACGGGGTCTTAATTCACCCCTCCACTTT	CASSPNTRGLNSPLHF
-	TRBV20-1	TRBD2	TRBJ2-7	TGCAGTGCTAGTCCCCCTAGCGGGGGCTCCTACGAGCAGTACTTC	CSASPPSGGSYEQYF
-	TRBV5-1	TRBD1	TRBJ1-2	TGCGCCAGCAGGGAGGGACAGCTGAACTATGGCTACACCTTC	CASREGQLNYGYTF
once	TRBV7-2	TRBD2	TRBJ2-5	TGTGCCAGCAGCTTTCCACTAGCGGGGGCCCCCCAAGAGACCCAGTACTTC	CASSFPLAGAPQETQYF
-	TRBV19	-	TRBJ1-3	TGTGCCAGTACTCTACAGGGAGTGGGATCTGGAAACACCATATATTTT	CASTLQGVGSGNTIYF